This TCR beta chain was captured by sequencing in a study of T-cell memory formation after mild COVID-19. This clonotype was seen a few times. TCRdb itself ran the 5' RACE reads through MiXCR, one entry per CDR3 protein. The repertoire holds hundreds of thousands of distinct CDR3 sequences, with around 27% as singletons. V lost 3 bases, J lost 5 bases, and 13 bases lay in between. The CDR3 has 14 amino acids. Specimen: PBMCs or a T cell subset sorted from them (not recorded which). V and J are TRBV12-3 or TRBV12-4 and TRBJ2-5, with D perhaps matching TRBD2 (6 bases). The receptor was isolated from an adult woman who had mild COVID-19 (a few samples of this study predate the infection). Cell type and time point are not known. CDR3 DNA sequence: TGTGCCAGCAGTTTCAGGAGGGTTTGGGAGACCCAGTACTTC. It specifies CASSFRRVWETQYF.